The 21 T cell receptor beta chains below all came from one sample that was sequenced in a study of blood T cells in healthy people across ages. A second PCR of about 7 to 12 cycles used a sample-barcoded 5' primer and a J-beta primer mix. From the 5' RACE reads, TCRdb called clonotypes with MiXCR, one entry per CDR3 protein. The sample lists 1.4 million or so distinct CDR3 sequences, roughly 43% occurring once. Material: blood. These receptors all come from a woman aged 18-30 years in good health.

CDR3 amino acids: CAWSVAGMNTEAFF. The CDR3 DNA sequence: TGTGCCTGGAGTGTGGCCGGAATGAACACTGAAGCTTTCTTT. This chain uses TRBV30 with TRBJ1-1; D gene unclear. The CDR3 contains 14 residues. Germline-derived CDR1 and CDR2 are GTSNPN and SVGIG (reference sequence). Trimming removed 0 bases from V and 0 bases from J, with 8 bases in between.

The chain is built from TRBV20-1 and TRBJ2-3, with 9 nucleotides matching TRBD1. Germline V gives CDR1 DFQATT, CDR2 SNEGSKA (reference sequence). The CDR3 is 14 residues long. After removal of 3 bases from V and 4 bases from J, the junction contained 5 bases not matched to a gene. The chain's CDR3 is CSARGQGSPDTQYF. The DNA for the CDR3 is TGCAGTGCTAGGGGACAGGGTAGCCCAGATACGCAGTATTTT.

The chain links TRBV29-1 to TRBJ2-5; D gene ambiguous. Germline values: CDR1 SQVTM, CDR2 ANQGSEA. V was cut by 8 bases and J by 0 bases, with 10 bases left in between. The CDR3 spans 12 residues. The CDR3 bases are TGCAGCACCCGGCGTAACCAAGAGACCCAGTACTTC. This sequence encodes CSTRRNQETQYF.

The chain joins TRBV30 to TRBJ1-1; 9 bases line up with TRBD1. Germline V gene data show CDR1 as GTSNPN and CDR2 as SVGIG (reference sequence). Losses at the gene ends were 6 bases for V and 10 bases for J; bases not matched to a gene: 3. The CDR3 loop spans 10 amino acids. CDR3: CACGQGRAFF. CDR3 nucleotide sequence: TGTGCCTGTGGACAGGGGAGAGCTTTCTTT.

The chain combines TRBV29-1 with TRBJ2-1; a possible D gene is TRBD1 (6 bases). The last part of the DNA fits TRBJ2-7 better; the J call may be wrong. The CDR3 is 14 residues long. Germline V gene sequence: CDR1 SQVTM, CDR2 ANQGSEA. In nucleotides, the CDR3 is TGCAGCGTTGGGAACAGGGTCCCCTACAATGAGCAGTACTTC. Protein sequence: CSVGNRVPYNEQYF.

In its sample, this clonotype was seen a few times. CDR3 residues: CASSLGGDSNQPQHF. CDR3 in DNA: TGTGCCAGCAGCCTAGGCGGGGATAGCAATCAGCCCCAGCATTTT. The genes are TRBV7-9 and TRBJ1-5; D gene unclear. The CDR3 is 15 residues long. The V and J ends lost 5 bases and 0 bases respectively, with 11 bases between them. Germline CDR1 SEHNR, CDR2 FQNEAQ (reference sequence).

For this clonotype: One end of the junction varies from germline; a read error may be responsible. This sequence joins TRBV7-2 and TRBJ2-3; TRBD2 is a possible D gene (5 bases). The CDR3 loop spans 15 amino acids. Germline assignment: CDR1 SGHTA and CDR2 FQGNSA. CDR3 protein: CARSLRGYHPDTQYF. Written as DNA, the CDR3 is TGTGCCAGAAGCTTAAGAGGGTACCACCCAGATACGCAGTATTTT.

This clonotype came up a few times. The chain combines TRBV20-1 with TRBJ2-1, with 8 positions matching TRBD2. CDR1 is DFQATT and CDR2 is SNEGSKA in the germline V gene (reference sequence). Trimming cost V 3 bases and J 2 bases; bases outside gene matches: 3. The CDR3 is 14 residues long. CDR3 protein: CSARSGRTYNEQFF. CDR3 bases: TGCAGTGCTAGGAGCGGGAGAACCTACAATGAGCAGTTCTTC.

This clonotype was counted between two and nine times. The genes are TRBV5-1 and TRBJ2-3; D possibly matches TRBD1 or TRBD2 (5 bases each). CDR1 is SGHRS and CDR2 is YFSETQ in the germline V gene. The CDR3 covers 16 residues. V was cut by 0 bases and J by 4 bases, with 15 bases left in between. In DNA, the CDR3 is TGCGCCAGCAGCTTGGGACAGTTTACGAGGGCAGATACGCAGTATTTT. This gives the protein CASSLGQFTRADTQYF.

This clonotype was recorded a few times. The chain employs TRBV20-1 and TRBJ1-2, with D possibly TRBD1 on 5 matching bases. CDR1 and CDR2 (germline): DFQATT, SNEGSKA (reference sequence). Trimming pared 1 base from V and 4 bases from J, leaving 19 bases between. The CDR3 runs to 16 residues. CDR3 bases: TGCAGTGCTAGAGGCACTACGGGGGACGCTCGCTATGGCTACACCTTC. It translates to CSARGTTGDARYGYTF.

The gene calls are TRBV6-5 and TRBJ1-6; D is undetermined. V lost 0 bases and J lost 0, with 9 bases in between. Per germline, CDR1 MNHEY and CDR2 SVGAGI. There are 17 residues in the CDR3. This CDR3 is CASSYSRVSSYNSPLHF. The CDR3 DNA sequence: TGTGCCAGCAGTTACTCTCGGGTCAGCTCCTATAATTCACCCCTCCACTTT.

The V gene is TRBV11-2, the J gene TRBJ2-3; 12 bases are shared with TRBD2. The trim removed 10 bases at V and 3 bases at J, leaving 14 bases unmatched. This CDR3 comprises 17 residues. Germline loops: CDR1 SGHAT, CDR2 FQNNGV. The CDR3 sequence is CANATGTSGPLTDTQYF. Here the CDR3 DNA reads TGTGCCAACGCGACCGGGACTAGCGGGCCGTTGACAGATACGCAGTATTTT.

The chain joins TRBV4-1 to TRBJ1-6; D is unresolved. Trimming cost V 0 bases and J 4 bases, with 10 bases left between them. CDR1 and CDR2 (germline): MGHRA, YSYEKL. CDR3 length: 16 amino acids. The CDR3 protein is CASSQERLSYNSPLHF. CDR3 in DNA: TGCGCCAGCAGCCAAGAAAGGTTGAGTTATAATTCACCCCTCCACTTT.

This chain links TRBV6-2 or TRBV6-3 with TRBJ2-1, with D possibly matching TRBD2 (6 bases). The tail of the sequence fits TRBJ2-7 better, so the J call may be wrong. Germline CDR1 reads MNHEY; CDR2 reads SVGEGT. The CDR3 contains 14 residues. The CDR3 spells CASRDGGAYNEQYF. In DNA form, the CDR3 reads TGTGCCAGCAGGGACGGGGGTGCCTACAATGAGCAGTACTTC.

The chain employs TRBV29-1 and TRBJ2-4; 7 bases agree with TRBD1. The DNA end is more similar to TRBJ2-7, so the J call may be wrong. Germline CDR1 SQVTM, CDR2 ANQGSEA. The CDR3 runs to 11 residues. CDR3 nucleotides: TGCATCGTGACAGGGTCCCACGAGCAGTACTTC. Its translation: CIVTGSHEQYF.

This clonotype showed up many times. V is TRBV11-2 and J is TRBJ2-1, with a weak D call TRBD1 (7 bases). The CDR3 consists of 11 residues. CDR1 is SGHAT, CDR2 FQNNGV, per germline. V was clipped by 8 bases and J by 9 bases, with 11 bases between them. The CDR3 bases are TGTGCCAGCTCAGGGGGGAGTGAGCAGTTCTTC. This sequence encodes CASSGGSEQFF.

This clonotype was recorded a few times. This chain uses TRBV7-2 with TRBJ2-7, with 9 bases identical to TRBD1. The germline CDR1 and CDR2 sequences are SGHTA and FQGNSA. Germline trimming cut 5 bases from V and 3 bases from J; bases unmatched to any gene: 14. This CDR3 has 17 residues. For the CDR3, the DNA is TGTGCCAGCAGCGAACTGTTCGGGACAGGGATAAACTACGAGCAGTACTTC. This encodes CASSELFGTGINYEQYF.

J is TRBJ2-3 and V is TRBV15, with TRBD1 as a possible D gene (6 bases). Trimming removed 3 bases at V and 1 base at J, with 14 bases between. Germline-derived CDR1 and CDR2 are LNHNV and YYDKDF (reference sequence). This CDR3 is built from 16 residues. The DNA of the CDR3 is TGTGCCACCAGCAGCCCGTTGTCAGGGGGCACAGATACGCAGTATTTT. Translating gives CATSSPLSGGTDTQYF.

The gene calls are TRBV18 and TRBJ2-2; D is unclear. The V end was cut by 4 bases, the J end by 2 bases, with 17 bases between. The germline CDR1 and CDR2 sequences are KGHSH and LQKENI. The CDR3 contains 17 residues. In DNA, the CDR3 is TGTGCCAGCTCACTAACCACTCCTCTAGTAAACACCGGGGAGCTGTTTTTT. Its protein product is CASSLTTPLVNTGELFF.

In its sample, this clonotype was seen a few times. The chain carries TRBV14 and TRBJ2-5; 10 positions match TRBD2. The CDR3 is made up of 19 amino acids. The V and J ends lost 0 bases and 0 bases, in that order; junction bases with no gene match: 10. Germline loops: CDR1 SGHDN, CDR2 FVKESK. CDR3: CASSQDRLAGSFYQETQYF. CDR3 sequence (DNA): TGTGCCAGCAGCCAAGACCGACTAGCGGGCTCCTTTTACCAAGAGACCCAGTACTTC.

A note on this clonotype: A read error may account for a junction end that differs from germline. The chain employs TRBV12-3 or TRBV12-4 and TRBJ1-5; maybe TRBD1 (5 bases). This CDR3 is built from 13 residues. The CDR3 here is CGSSLSRDQPQHF. The DNA for the CDR3 is TGTGGCAGCAGCCTATCCCGGGACCAGCCCCAGCATTTT.